A single sample is the source of the 5 T cell receptor beta chains below, sequenced in a study of OX40 agonist ivuxolimab in advanced cancers. Data came from immunoSEQ multiplex PCR; TCRdb stores just in-frame clones and leaves some out. The sample has under 70,000 clones, 86% seen once; the top ten hold about 1%. The specimen comprised CD4+ or CD8+ T cells sorted from blood, sampled in a trial of the OX40 agonist ivuxolimab. Receptor source: an adult with an advanced solid tumor such as melanoma, head and neck, liver or kidney cancer.

The rearrangement uses TRBV4-1 and TRBJ1-2, with D hard to call. V was clipped by 4 bases and J by 4 bases, with 13 bases between them. The germline V gene has CDR1 MGHRA and CDR2 YSYEKL. The CDR3 spans 14 residues. The CDR3 DNA reads TGCGCCAGCAGCCCGCGGTGGGAGGCCTATGGCTACACCTTC. Translated, it gives CASSPRWEAYGYTF.

The genes are TRBV11-3 and TRBJ2-1; TRBD2 aligns across 12 bases. CDR1 and CDR2 from the germline V gene are SGHNT and YENEEA. This CDR3 is built from 15 residues. The V and J ends lost 0 bases and 8 bases, in that order; junction bases with no gene match: 2. CDR3 DNA: TGTGCCAGCAGCTTAGAGACTAGCGGGAGCGATGAGCAGTTCTTC. It codes for CASSLETSGSDEQFF.

The J gene is TRBJ1-1, the V gene TRBV30; maybe TRBD1 (5 bases). V gave up 5 bases and J gave up 7 bases, with 14 bases separating them. The CDR3 has 12 amino acids. CDR1 and CDR2 from the germline V gene are GTSNPN and SVGIG (reference sequence). CDR3 nucleotides: TGTGCCTGGGCCCCGGGGGGAAGTGAAGCTTTCTTT. It encodes CAWAPGGSEAFF.

The chain joins TRBV25-1 to TRBJ2-5; 8 bases are shared with TRBD2. CDR3 length: 17 residues. Unmatched junction bases numbered 10, after V lost 0 bases and J lost 4 bases. Looked up from germline, CDR1 is MGHDK and CDR2 is SYGVNS. CDR3 nucleotides: TGTGCCAGCAGTGAATACAAGCTAGCGGGTGGGACAGAGACCCAGTACTTC. Amino acids: CASSEYKLAGGTETQYF.

This chain joins TRBV19 and TRBJ2-5; 14 positions match TRBD2. Germline trimming cut 4 bases from V and 4 bases from J; bases unmatched to any gene: 5. Germline V gives CDR1 LNHDA, CDR2 SQIVND (reference sequence). The CDR3 loop spans 16 amino acids. The CDR3 sequence is CASSTQTSGRGETQYF. DNA of the CDR3: TGTGCCAGTAGTACCCAGACTAGCGGGAGGGGAGAGACCCAGTACTTC.